These T cell receptor beta chains were read from a single sample in a study of blood T cell repertoires in COVID-19. This table comes from immunoSEQ multiplex PCR, and its TCRdb copy is limited to in-frame clones, with some not included. This table holds over 150,000 clones, about 90% found once. Sequences were obtained from PBMCs or T cells enriched from blood (not recorded which). The receptors derive from a woman aged 50 to 65 who had recovered from COVID-19. CDR3s include the opening cysteine and the closing phenylalanine or tryptophan. The D gene is left open where the match is weak. Clone sizes are given selectively: once, few, many, or a class where the clone is expanded.

TRBV3-1/TRBV3-2	TRBJ2-2	few	-	TGTGCCAGCAGCCCCCCCACAGATGGATTAGGGGAGCTGTTTTTT	CASSPPTDGLGELFF
TRBV27	TRBJ1-3	-	-	TGTGCCAGCAGTTCCCTATGGGGAAACACCATATATTTT	CASSSLWGNTIYF
TRBV18	TRBJ2-5	-	TRBD2	TGTGCCAGCTCACCAGGGACTAGCGGGAGAGAGACCCAGTACTTC	CASSPGTSGRETQYF
TRBV5-1	TRBJ1-6	once	-	TGCGCCAGCAGCTTAGACACTTATAATTCACCCCTCCACTTT	CASSLDTYNSPLHF
TRBV28	TRBJ2-1	-	-	TGTGCCAGCAGCCCTTCCGGGACAAGCTACAATGAGCAGTTCTTC	CASSPSGTSYNEQFF
TRBV7-9	TRBJ2-7	-	-	TGTGCCAGCAGCCCCGCCAGGGGAAACTCCTACGAGCAGTACTTC	CASSPARGNSYEQYF
TRBV9	TRBJ2-3	-	TRBD2	TGTGCCAGCACCTCCTCCCTAGGGGGCGGGAGGGCCTTCGCAGATACGCAGTATTTT	CASTSSLGGGRAFADTQYF
TRBV5-5	TRBJ2-7	-	-	TGTGCCAGCAGCTTGTCCGAGGACTACGAGCAGTACTTC	CASSLSEDYEQYF
TRBV4-1	TRBJ2-1	-	TRBD1	TGCGCCAGCAGCCAAGATCAGGGGAGAGACAGGGTTAACCCCAGCTCCTACAATGAGCAGTTCTTC	CASSQDQGRDRVNPSSYNEQFF
TRBV15	TRBJ1-1	-	-	TGTGCCACCAGCAGAGAACCCGGGATTTACACTGAAGCTTTCTTT	CATSREPGIYTEAFF
TRBV4-1	TRBJ1-1	-	TRBD1	TGCGCCAGCAGCCGGGGACAGGGTTTGAACACTGAAGCTTTCTTT	CASSRGQGLNTEAFF
TRBV10-1	TRBJ2-5	-	-	TGCGCCAGCAGTGAGTCTCCGGGGGGCCTGGAGACCCAGTACTTC	CASSESPGGLETQYF
TRBV14	TRBJ2-3	-	TRBD2	TGTGCCAGCAGCCAAGACGCAGCGGGAGGGCCGAGTGATACGCAGTATTTT	CASSQDAAGGPSDTQYF
TRBV10-1	TRBJ2-3	-	-	TGCGCCAGCAGTGAGTTGGCTGGGCTTAGCACAGATACGCAGTATTTT	CASSELAGLSTDTQYF
TRBV12-2	TRBJ1-5	-	-	TGTGCAAGTCGCTTAGAGCAGGCCATAAAGCCCCAGCATTTT	CASRLEQAIKPQHF
TRBV4-2	TRBJ1-4	-	-	TGTGCCAGCAGCCAAAGAACCGGACAGAAGCTTAATGAAAAACTGTTTTTT	CASSQRTGQKLNEKLFF
TRBV28	TRBJ2-7	-	TRBD1	TGTGCCAGCAGCCTACCGGGACAGGGGGCAAACGAGCAGTACTTC	CASSLPGQGANEQYF
TRBV10-3	TRBJ1-1	once	-	TGTGCCATCAGTGAACGGGTCGGGACTGAAGCTTTCTTT	CAISERVGTEAFF
TRBV12-5	TRBJ2-2	-	-	TGTGCTAGCACCTTCGGGAGAATTGGTTCCGGGGAGCTGTTTTTT	CASTFGRIGSGELFF
TRBV6-1	TRBJ1-2	-	-	TGTGCCAGCAGTGACGACAGAGAGCCCCCCTACTCCTATGGCTACACCTTC	CASSDDREPPYSYGYTF
TRBV27	TRBJ2-7	-	TRBD1	TGTGCCAGCAGTCCCGCGGGCGCACAGGGGGCCCAAACCTACGAGCAGTACTTC	CASSPAGAQGAQTYEQYF
TRBV12-3/TRBV12-4	TRBJ1-2	-	-	TGTGCCAGCAGTTTAAGTGGCAGGGTTGGCTACACCTTC	CASSLSGRVGYTF
TRBV11-2	TRBJ2-1	-	TRBD2	TGTGCCAGCAGCCCGGGACTAGCGGGAGTTGAGCAGTTCTTC	CASSPGLAGVEQFF